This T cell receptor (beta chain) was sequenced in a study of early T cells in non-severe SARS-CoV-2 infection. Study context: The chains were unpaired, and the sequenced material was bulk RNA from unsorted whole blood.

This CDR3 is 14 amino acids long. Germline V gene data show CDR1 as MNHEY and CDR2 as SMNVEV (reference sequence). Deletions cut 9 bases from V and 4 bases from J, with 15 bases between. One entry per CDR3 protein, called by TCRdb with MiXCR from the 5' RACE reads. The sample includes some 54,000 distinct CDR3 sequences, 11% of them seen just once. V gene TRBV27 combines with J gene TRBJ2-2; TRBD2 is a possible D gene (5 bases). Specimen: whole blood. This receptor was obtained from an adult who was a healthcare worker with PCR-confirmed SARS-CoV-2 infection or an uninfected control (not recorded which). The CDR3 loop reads CASLLGLGTGELFF. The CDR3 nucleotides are TGTGCCAGTTTACTAGGCTTGGGCACCGGGGAGCTGTTTTTT.